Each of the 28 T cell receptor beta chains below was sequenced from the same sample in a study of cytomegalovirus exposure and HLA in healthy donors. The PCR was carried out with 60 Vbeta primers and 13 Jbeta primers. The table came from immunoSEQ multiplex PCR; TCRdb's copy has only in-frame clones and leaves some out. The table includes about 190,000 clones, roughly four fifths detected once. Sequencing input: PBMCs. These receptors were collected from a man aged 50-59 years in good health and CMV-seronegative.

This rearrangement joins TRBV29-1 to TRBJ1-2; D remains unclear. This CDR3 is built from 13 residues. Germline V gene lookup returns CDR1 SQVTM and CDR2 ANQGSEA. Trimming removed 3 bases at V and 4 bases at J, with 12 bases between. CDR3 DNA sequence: TGCAGCGTTGAGCGTTGGGCTGGCTATGGCTACACCTTC. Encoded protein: CSVERWAGYGYTF.

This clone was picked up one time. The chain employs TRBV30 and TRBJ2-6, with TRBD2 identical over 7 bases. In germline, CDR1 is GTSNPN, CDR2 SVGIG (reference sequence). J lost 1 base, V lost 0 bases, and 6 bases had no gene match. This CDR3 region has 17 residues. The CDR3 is CAWSVLGGSSGANVLTF. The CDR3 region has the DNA TGTGCCTGGAGTGTACTGGGGGGGAGTTCTGGGGCCAACGTCCTGACTTTC.

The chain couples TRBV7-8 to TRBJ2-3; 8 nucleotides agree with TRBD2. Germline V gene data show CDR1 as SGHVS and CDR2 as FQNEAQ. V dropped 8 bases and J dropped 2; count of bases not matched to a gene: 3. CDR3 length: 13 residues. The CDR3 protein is CASDSGTTDTQYF. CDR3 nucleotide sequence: TGTGCCAGCGATAGCGGGACCACAGATACGCAGTATTTT.

The CDR3 reads CASSLVAGLGTGELFF. The DNA of the CDR3 is TGCGCCAGCAGCTTGGTTGCGGGGCTTGGCACCGGGGAGCTGTTTTTT. The J gene is TRBJ2-2, the V gene TRBV5-1, with a weak D call TRBD2 (6 bases). The germline CDR1 and CDR2 sequences are SGHRS and YFSETQ. V lost 0 bases to trimming and J lost 4 bases, with 13 bases between them. This CDR3 is built from 16 residues.

The CDR3 reads CASSPKPLAGLMGDEQFF. In DNA form, the CDR3 reads TGTGCCAGCAGCCCGAAGCCTTTAGCGGGACTCATGGGGGATGAGCAGTTCTTC. The J gene is TRBJ2-1, the V gene TRBV11-2; TRBD2 agrees at 8 bases. The CDR3 covers 18 residues. Germline lookup yields CDR1 SGHAT and CDR2 FQNNGV. V lost 5 bases and J lost 8; bases outside the gene matches: 20.

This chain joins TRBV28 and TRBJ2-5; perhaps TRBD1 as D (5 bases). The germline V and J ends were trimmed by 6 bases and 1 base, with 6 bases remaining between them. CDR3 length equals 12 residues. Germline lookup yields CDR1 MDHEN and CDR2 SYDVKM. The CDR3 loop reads CASRQGQETQYF. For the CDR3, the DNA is TGTGCCAGCAGGCAGGGCCAAGAGACCCAGTACTTC.

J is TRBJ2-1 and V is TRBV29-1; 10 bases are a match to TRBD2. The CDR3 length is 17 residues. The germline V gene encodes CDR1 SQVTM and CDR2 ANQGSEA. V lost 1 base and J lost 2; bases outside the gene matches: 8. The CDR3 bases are TGCAGCGTTGAAGCTAGCGGGAGAGTGGGAACCTACAATGAGCAGTTCTTC. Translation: CSVEASGRVGTYNEQFF.

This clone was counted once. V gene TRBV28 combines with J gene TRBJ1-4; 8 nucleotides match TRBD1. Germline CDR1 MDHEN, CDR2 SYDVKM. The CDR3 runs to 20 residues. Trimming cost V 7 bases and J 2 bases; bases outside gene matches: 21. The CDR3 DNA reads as TGTGCCAGCACTGACCCAAGCGGGACAGGAGGATCCCACACTAATGAAAAACTGTTTTTT. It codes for CASTDPSGTGGSHTNEKLFF.

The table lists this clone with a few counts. DNA of the CDR3: TGTGCCAGCAGTCGGGGGGAGGGCCAGCCCCAGCATTTT. Translating gives CASSRGEGQPQHF. The chain joins TRBV6-6 to TRBJ1-5, with D possibly matching TRBD1 (5 bases). V lost 5 bases to trimming and J lost 7 bases, with 12 bases between them. The germline V gene has CDR1 MNHNY and CDR2 SVGAGI (reference sequence). This CDR3 region has 13 residues.

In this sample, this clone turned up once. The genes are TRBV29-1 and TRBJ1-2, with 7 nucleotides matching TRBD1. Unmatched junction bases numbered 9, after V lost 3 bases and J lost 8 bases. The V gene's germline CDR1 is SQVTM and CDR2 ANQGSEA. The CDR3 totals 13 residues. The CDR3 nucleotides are TGCAGCGTTGACTTCGACAGGGTTGGAGGCTACACCTTC. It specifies CSVDFDRVGGYTF.

The CDR3 bases are TGTGCCAGCAGCCTAAACGGAGGGACAGGGATGATGTCTGGAAACACCATATATTTT. Its protein is CASSLNGGTGMMSGNTIYF. The chain is built from TRBV9 and TRBJ1-3; 9 positions agree with TRBD1. V was clipped by 4 bases and J by 1 base; unmatched bases: 15. Germline CDR1 reads SGDLS; CDR2 reads YYNGEE. The CDR3 contains 19 residues.

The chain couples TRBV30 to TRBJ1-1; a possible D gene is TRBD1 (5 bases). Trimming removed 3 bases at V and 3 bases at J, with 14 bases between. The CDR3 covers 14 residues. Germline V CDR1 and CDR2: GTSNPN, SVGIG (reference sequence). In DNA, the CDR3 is TGTGCCTGGAGATGGGGGGACGGGGACACTGAAGCTTTCTTT. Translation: CAWRWGDGDTEAFF.

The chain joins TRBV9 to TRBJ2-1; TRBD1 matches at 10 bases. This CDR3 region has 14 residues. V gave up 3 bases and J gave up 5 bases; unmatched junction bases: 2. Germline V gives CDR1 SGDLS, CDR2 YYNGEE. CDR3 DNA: TGTGCCAGCAGCGGGGACAGGGGCGACAATGAGCAGTTCTTC. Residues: CASSGDRGDNEQFF.

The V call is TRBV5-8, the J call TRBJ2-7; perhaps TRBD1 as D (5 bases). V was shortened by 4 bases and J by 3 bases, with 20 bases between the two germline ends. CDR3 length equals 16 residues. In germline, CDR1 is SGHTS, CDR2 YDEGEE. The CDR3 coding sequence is TGTGCCAGCAGCCAGGTATGGCAGGGTGAGAACTACGAGCAGTACTTC. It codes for CASSQVWQGENYEQYF. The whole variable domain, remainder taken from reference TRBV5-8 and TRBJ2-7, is EAGVTQSPTHLIKTRGQQATLRCSPISGHTSVYWYQQALGLGLQFLLWYDEGEERNRGNFPPRFSGRQFPNYSSELNVNALELEDSALYLCASSQVWQGENYEQYFGPGTRLTVT.

CDR3 loop: CASSYSSGSRTDTQYF. DNA of the CDR3: TGTGCCAGCAGTTACTCATCCGGGTCACGCACAGATACGCAGTATTTT. The chain recombines TRBV6-5 with TRBJ2-3; D gene unclear. V was trimmed by 0 bases and J by 1 base, leaving 11 bases between them. The CDR3 has 16 amino acids. Germline V lookup: CDR1 MNHEY, CDR2 SVGAGI.

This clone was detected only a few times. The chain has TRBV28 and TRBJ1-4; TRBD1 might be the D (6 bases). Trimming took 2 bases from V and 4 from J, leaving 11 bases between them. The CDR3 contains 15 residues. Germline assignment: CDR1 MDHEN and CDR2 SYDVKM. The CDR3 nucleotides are TGTGCCAGCAGTTTAGGGGGCAGGGTTAATGAAAAACTGTTTTTT. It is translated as CASSLGGRVNEKLFF. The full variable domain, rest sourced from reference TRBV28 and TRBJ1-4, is DVKVTQSSRYLVKRTGEKVFLECVQDMDHENMFWYRQDPGLGLRLIYFSYDVKMKEKGDIPEGYSVSREKKERFSLILESASTNQTSMYLCASSLGGRVNEKLFFGSGTQLSVL.

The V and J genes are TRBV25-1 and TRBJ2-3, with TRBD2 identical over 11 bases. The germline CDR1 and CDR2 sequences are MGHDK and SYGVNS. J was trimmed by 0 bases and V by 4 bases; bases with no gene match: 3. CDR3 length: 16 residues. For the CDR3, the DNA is TGTGCCAGCAGTGTAGGGACTAGCGGAAGCACAGATACGCAGTATTTT. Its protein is CASSVGTSGSTDTQYF. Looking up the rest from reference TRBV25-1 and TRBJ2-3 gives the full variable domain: EADIYQTPRYLVIGTGKKITLECSQTMGHDKMYWYQQDPGMELHLIHYSYGVNSTEKGDLSSESTVSRIRTEHFPLTLESARPSHTSQYLCASSVGTSGSTDTQYFGPGTRLTVL.

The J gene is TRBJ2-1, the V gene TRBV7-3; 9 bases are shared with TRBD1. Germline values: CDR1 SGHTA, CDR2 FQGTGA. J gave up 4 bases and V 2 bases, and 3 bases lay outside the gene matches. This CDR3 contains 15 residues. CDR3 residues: CASSLPGQGYNEQFF. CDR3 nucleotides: TGTGCCAGCAGCTTACCGGGACAGGGATACAATGAGCAGTTCTTC.

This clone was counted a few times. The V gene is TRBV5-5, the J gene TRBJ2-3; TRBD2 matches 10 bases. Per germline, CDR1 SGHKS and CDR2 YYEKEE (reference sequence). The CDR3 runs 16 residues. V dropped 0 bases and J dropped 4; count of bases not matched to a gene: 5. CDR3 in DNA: TGTGCCAGCAGCTTGGCCGGGACTAGCGAAGCAGATACGCAGTATTTT. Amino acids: CASSLAGTSEADTQYF.

CDR3 coding DNA: TGTGCCAGCAAGCGTGGGGGGGGGCCTTACGATGAGCAGTTCTTC. It specifies CASKRGGGPYDEQFF. The chain is built from TRBV13 and TRBJ2-1; D perhaps matches TRBD2 (7 bases). V dropped 7 bases and J dropped 8 bases, with 21 bases sitting between them. This CDR3 region has 15 residues. Per germline, CDR1 PRHDT and CDR2 FYEKMQ (reference sequence).

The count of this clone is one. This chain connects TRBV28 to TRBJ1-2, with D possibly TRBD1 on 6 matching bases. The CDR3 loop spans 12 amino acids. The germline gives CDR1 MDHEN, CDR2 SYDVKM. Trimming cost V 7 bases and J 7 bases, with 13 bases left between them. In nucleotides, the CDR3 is TGTGCCAGCACCCCACGGGACACTGGCTACACCTTC. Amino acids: CASTPRDTGYTF.

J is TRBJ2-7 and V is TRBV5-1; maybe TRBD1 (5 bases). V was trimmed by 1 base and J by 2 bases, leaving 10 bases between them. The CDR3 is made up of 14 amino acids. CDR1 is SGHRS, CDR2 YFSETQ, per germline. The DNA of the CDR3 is TGCGCCAGCAGCTTGTCGACAGCGACCTACGAGCAGTACTTC. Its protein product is CASSLSTATYEQYF. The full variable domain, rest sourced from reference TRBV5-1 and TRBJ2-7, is KAGVTQTPRYLIKTRGQQVTLSCSPISGHRSVSWYQQTPGQGLQFLFEYFSETQRNKGNFPGRFSGRQFSNSRSEMNVSTLELGDSALYLCASSLSTATYEQYFGPGTRLTVT.

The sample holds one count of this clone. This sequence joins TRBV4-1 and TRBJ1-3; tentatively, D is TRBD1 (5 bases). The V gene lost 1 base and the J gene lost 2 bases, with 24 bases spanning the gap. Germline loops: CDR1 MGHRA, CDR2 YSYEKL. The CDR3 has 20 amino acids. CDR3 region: CASSQVMAKGSQGPGNTIYF. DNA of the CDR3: TGCGCCAGCAGCCAAGTCATGGCCAAGGGGTCGCAGGGCCCTGGAAACACCATATATTTT.

CDR3 sequence: CASSERPQGSQYF. The CDR3 region has the DNA TGTGCCAGCAGTGAGAGACCCCAGGGGTCGCAGTATTTT. The chain links TRBV2 to TRBJ2-3, with D possibly TRBD1 on 6 matching bases. The V gene's germline CDR1 is SNHLY and CDR2 FYNNEI. The CDR3 totals 13 residues. The V and J ends lost 3 bases and 10 bases respectively, with 14 bases between them.

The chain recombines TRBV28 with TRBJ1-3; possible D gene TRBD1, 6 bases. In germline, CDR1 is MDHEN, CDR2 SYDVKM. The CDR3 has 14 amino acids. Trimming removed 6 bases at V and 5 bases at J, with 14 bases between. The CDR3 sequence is CASSPTGRRNTIYF. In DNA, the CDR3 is TGTGCCAGCAGCCCAACAGGGAGACGAAACACCATATATTTT.

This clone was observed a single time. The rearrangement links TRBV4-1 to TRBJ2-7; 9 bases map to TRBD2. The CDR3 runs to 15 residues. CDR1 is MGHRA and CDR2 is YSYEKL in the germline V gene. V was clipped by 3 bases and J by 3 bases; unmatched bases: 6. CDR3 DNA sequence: TGCGCCAGCAGCCACCGGCGACTAGCGGACTACGAGCAGTACTTC. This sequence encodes CASSHRRLADYEQYF.

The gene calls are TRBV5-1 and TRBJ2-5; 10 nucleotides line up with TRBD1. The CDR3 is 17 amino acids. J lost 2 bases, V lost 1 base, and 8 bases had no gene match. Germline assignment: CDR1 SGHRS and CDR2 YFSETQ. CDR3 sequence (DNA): TGCGCCAGCAGCTTGACGACAGGGGGCTGGAATCAAGAGACCCAGTACTTC. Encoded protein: CASSLTTGGWNQETQYF.

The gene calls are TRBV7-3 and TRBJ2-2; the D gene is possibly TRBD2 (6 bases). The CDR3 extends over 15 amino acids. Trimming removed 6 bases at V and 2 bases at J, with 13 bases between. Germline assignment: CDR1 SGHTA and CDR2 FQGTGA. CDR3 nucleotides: TGTGCCAGCAGACCTGGACTACTTAACACCGGGGAGCTGTTTTTT. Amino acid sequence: CASRPGLLNTGELFF.